The T cell receptor (beta chain) described here comes from a study of blood T cell repertoires in COVID-19. Study context: There were acute and convalescent COVID-19 samples, and they came from the United States, Italy and Spain. Sample material is recorded as cDNA or gDNA derived from T cells, B-cell-depleted T cells, or PBMCs.

With V trimmed by 4 bases and J by 7 bases, 5 bases remained unmatched. Germline CDR1 and CDR2: SGHNT and YENEEA. This CDR3 is 13 amino acids long. Study processing details: Amplified reference gene primers provided the basis for estimating nucleated cell counts. The method was immunoSEQ multiplex PCR; TCRdb's version includes in-frame clones alone and lacks a portion of them. The DNA gave D and trimming, while V, J and clone size come from that table. The sample consists of about 32,000 clones, around nine tenths of them appearing once. The chain links TRBV11-3 to TRBJ2-3, with 7 bases identical to TRBD1. The material sequenced was peripheral blood. This TCR was sampled from a man aged 55 to 70 with active COVID-19. The chain's CDR3 is CASSSIQGNTQYF. In DNA form, the CDR3 reads TGTGCCAGCAGCTCCATACAGGGGAATACGCAGTATTTT.